Listed below are T cell receptor beta chains from one sample, sequenced in a study of blood T cell repertoires in COVID-19. Sequencing was performed with immunoSEQ multiplex PCR; in TCRdb, only in-frame clones are kept and a portion is missing. Here the sample spans about 280,000 clones, 87% being singletons. The specimen was PBMCs or T cells enriched from blood (not recorded which). These receptors originate from a woman aged 40 to 50 who had recovered from COVID-19. CDR3s include the opening cysteine and the closing phenylalanine or tryptophan. The order of the fields is clone size, J gene, V gene, D gene, CDR3 protein, CDR3 DNA. D genes are given only for firm matches. Not all rows give a size; the values are once, few, many and, for expanded clones, a class.

>-|TRBJ2-5|TRBV18|TRBD1
CASSTDRGITGETQYF
TGTGCCAGCTCAACAGACAGGGGCATAACGGGGGAGACCCAGTACTTC
>few|TRBJ2-5|TRBV3-1/TRBV3-2|TRBD1
CASSLGQVMAQYF
TGTGCCAGCAGCCTTGGACAGGTCATGGCCCAGTACTTC
>-|TRBJ1-4|TRBV7-9|-
CASTSYSNEKLFF
TGTGCCAGCACGAGCTACTCAAATGAAAAACTGTTTTTT
>-|TRBJ2-5|TRBV5-1|TRBD1
CASSLVVGQGQGDF
TGCGCCAGCAGCTTGGTAGTCGGGCAGGGACAGGGGGACTTC
>-|TRBJ1-4|TRBV7-2|-
CASSLSGGEKLFF
TGTGCCAGCAGCTTATCGGGGGGAGAAAAACTGTTTTTT
>-|TRBJ1-1|TRBV5-1|TRBD1
CASSLGITGGTEAFF
TGCGCCAGCAGCTTGGGAATCACAGGGGGCACTGAAGCTTTCTTT
>-|TRBJ2-5|TRBV6-5|-
CASSTRGWETQYF
TGTGCCAGCAGTACCAGGGGTTGGGAGACCCAGTACTTC
>-|TRBJ2-7|TRBV29-1|TRBD1
CSVEWRDRAPYEQYF
TGCAGCGTTGAATGGAGGGACAGGGCCCCCTACGAGCAGTACTTC
>-|TRBJ2-3|TRBV28|TRBD2
CASRLAGSTDTQYF
TGTGCCAGCCGACTAGCGGGTAGCACAGATACGCAGTATTTT
>-|TRBJ1-1|TRBV4-1|TRBD1
CASSQGDRVEAFF
TGCGCCAGCAGCCAAGGGGACAGGGTTGAAGCTTTCTTT
>once|TRBJ1-5|TRBV24-1|-
CATSDSQGADNQPQHF
TGTGCCACCAGTGATTCACAGGGAGCGGACAATCAGCCCCAGCATTTT
>-|TRBJ1-2|TRBV28|TRBD1
CASTTPGQYFYGYTF
TGTGCCAGCACCACTCCGGGACAGTACTTCTATGGCTACACCTTC
>-|TRBJ1-5|TRBV29-1|-
CSVAQGYNQPQHF
TGCAGCGTTGCCCAGGGGTACAATCAGCCCCAGCATTTT
>once|TRBJ2-1|TRBV27|TRBD2
CASSLWKGTSAFNEQFF
TGTGCCAGCAGTTTATGGAAGGGGACTAGCGCCTTCAATGAGCAGTTCTTC
>-|TRBJ2-1|TRBV29-1|-
CSVELNSRSSYNEQFF
TGCAGCGTGGAGCTGAATAGTCGAAGCTCCTACAATGAGCAGTTCTTC
>few|TRBJ1-1|TRBV27|-
CASRQDSLNTEAFF
TGTGCCAGCAGACAGGACAGCCTGAACACTGAAGCTTTCTTT
>-|TRBJ1-2|TRBV6-5|TRBD1
CASVRDRADGYTF
TGTGCCAGCGTCCGGGACAGGGCAGATGGCTACACCTTC
>-|TRBJ1-3|TRBV18|TRBD1
CASSPGTVGNTIYF
TGTGCCAGCTCACCCGGGACAGTTGGAAACACCATATATTTT
>-|TRBJ1-2|TRBV5-6|-
CASSLPNYGYTF
TGTGCCAGCAGCTTGCCAAATTATGGCTACACCTTC
>-|TRBJ1-6|TRBV28|TRBD1
CASSSRTGSNSPLHF
TGTGCCAGCAGTTCCCGGACAGGGAGTAATTCACCCCTCCACTTT
>-|TRBJ1-3|TRBV3-1/TRBV3-2|-
CASSPWEGQNTIYF
TGTGCCAGCAGCCCCTGGGAGGGTCAAAACACCATATATTTT